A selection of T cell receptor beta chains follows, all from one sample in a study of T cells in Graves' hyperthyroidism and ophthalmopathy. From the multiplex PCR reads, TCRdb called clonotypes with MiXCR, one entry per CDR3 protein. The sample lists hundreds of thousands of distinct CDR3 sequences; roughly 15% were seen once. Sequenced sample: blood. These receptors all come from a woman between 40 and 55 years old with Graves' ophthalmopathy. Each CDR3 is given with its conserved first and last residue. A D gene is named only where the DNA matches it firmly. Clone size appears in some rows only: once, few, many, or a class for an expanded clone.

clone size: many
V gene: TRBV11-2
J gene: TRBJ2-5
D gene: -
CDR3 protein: CASTLPGLQETQYF
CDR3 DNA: TGTGCCAGCACCCTCCCCGGGCTACAAGAGACCCAGTACTTC

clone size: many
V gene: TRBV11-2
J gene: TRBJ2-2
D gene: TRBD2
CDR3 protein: CASSLGLEAGELFF
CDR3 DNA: TGTGCCAGCAGCTTGGGACTAGAGGCCGGGGAGCTGTTTTTT

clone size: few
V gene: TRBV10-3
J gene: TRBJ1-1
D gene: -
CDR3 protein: CAIKGANTEAFF
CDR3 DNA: TGTGCCATCAAAGGGGCGAACACTGAAGCTTTCTTT

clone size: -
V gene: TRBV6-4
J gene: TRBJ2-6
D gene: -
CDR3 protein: CASSPSVVRAGANVLTF
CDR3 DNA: TGTGCCAGCAGCCCCAGCGTAGTAAGAGCTGGGGCCAACGTCCTGACTTTC

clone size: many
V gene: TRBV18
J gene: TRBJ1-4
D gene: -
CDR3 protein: CASSPGLNEKLFF
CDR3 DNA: TGTGCCAGCTCGCCCGGATTAAATGAAAAACTGTTTTTT

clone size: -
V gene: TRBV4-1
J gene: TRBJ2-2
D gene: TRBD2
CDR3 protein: CASSHPRRESTGELFF
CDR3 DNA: TGCGCCAGCAGCCACCCCCGGCGGGAGTCAACCGGGGAGCTGTTTTTT

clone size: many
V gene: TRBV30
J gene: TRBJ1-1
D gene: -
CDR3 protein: CAWSPLGTEAFF
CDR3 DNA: TGTGCCTGGAGCCCCTTGGGCACTGAAGCTTTCTTT

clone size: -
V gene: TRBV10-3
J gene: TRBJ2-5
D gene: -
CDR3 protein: CAIGERYQETQYF
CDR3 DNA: TGCGCCATCGGTGAGCGGTACCAAGAGACCCAGTACTTC

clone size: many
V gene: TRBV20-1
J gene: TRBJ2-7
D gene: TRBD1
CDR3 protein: CSATGQGLLEQYF
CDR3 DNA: TGCAGTGCGACCGGACAGGGCCTCCTGGAGCAGTACTTC

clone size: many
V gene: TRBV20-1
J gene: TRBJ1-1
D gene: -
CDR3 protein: CSASLAAMNTEAFF
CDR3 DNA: TGCAGTGCTAGTCTGGCAGCTATGAACACTGAAGCTTTCTTT

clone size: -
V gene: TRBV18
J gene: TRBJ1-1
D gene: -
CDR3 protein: CASSPPSPRLNTEAFF
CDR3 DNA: TGTGCCAGCTCACCACCCTCACCCAGACTGAACACTGAAGCTTTCTTT

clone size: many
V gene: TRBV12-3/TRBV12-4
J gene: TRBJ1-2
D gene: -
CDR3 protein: CASSLNRPHYGYTF
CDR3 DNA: TGTGCCAGCAGTTTAAACAGGCCGCACTATGGCTACACCTTC

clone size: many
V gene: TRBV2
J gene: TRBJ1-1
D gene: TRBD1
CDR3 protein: CASSRTGLDEAFF
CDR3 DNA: TGTGCCAGCAGCCGGACAGGGTTGGATGAAGCTTTCTTT

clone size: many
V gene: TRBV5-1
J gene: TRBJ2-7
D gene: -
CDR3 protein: CASSLRRDSEQYF
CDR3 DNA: TGCGCCAGCAGCCTCAGGAGGGATTCCGAGCAGTACTTC

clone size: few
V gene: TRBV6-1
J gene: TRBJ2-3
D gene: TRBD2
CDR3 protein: CASGDSGRASGDTQYF
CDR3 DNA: TGTGCCAGCGGTGACTCCGGGAGGGCATCCGGAGATACGCAGTATTTT

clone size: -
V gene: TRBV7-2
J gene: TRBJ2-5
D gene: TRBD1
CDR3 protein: CASSPGGQGETQYF
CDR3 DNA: TGTGCCAGCAGTCCCGGCGGACAGGGGGAGACCCAGTACTTC

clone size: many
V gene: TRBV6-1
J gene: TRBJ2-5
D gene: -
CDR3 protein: CASSYTGTLLGETQYF
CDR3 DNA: TGTGCCAGCAGTTACACCGGGACACTCCTCGGGGAGACCCAGTACTTC

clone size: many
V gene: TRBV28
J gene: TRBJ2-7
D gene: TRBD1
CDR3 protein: CASRPTTGGNYEQYF
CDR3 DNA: TGTGCCAGCAGGCCAACGACAGGGGGTAACTACGAGCAGTACTTC

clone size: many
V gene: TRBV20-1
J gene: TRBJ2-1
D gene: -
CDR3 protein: CSGERGYEQFF
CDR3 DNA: TGCAGTGGGGAACGTGGGTATGAGCAGTTCTTC

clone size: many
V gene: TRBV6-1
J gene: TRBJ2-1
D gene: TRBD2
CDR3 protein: CASSSGGDVEQFF
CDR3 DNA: TGTGCCAGCTCTAGCGGGGGGGATGTTGAGCAGTTCTTC

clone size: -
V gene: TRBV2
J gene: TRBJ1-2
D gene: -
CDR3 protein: CASRQIIYGYTF
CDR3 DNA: TGTGCCAGCAGACAGATAATCTATGGCTACACCTTC

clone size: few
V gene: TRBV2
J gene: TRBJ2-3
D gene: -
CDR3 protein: CASSAKTGRTDTQYF
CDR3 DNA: TGTGCCAGCAGTGCGAAGACAGGACGCACAGATACGCAGTATTTT

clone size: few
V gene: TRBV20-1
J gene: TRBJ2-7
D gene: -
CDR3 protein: CSVLGGAGEQYF
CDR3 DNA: TGCAGTGTTCTAGGGGGGGCGGGCGAGCAGTACTTC

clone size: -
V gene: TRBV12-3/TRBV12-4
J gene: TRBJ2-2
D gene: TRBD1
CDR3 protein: CASIGQGLFTGELFF
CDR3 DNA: TGTGCCAGCATCGGACAGGGTTTATTTACCGGGGAGCTGTTTTTT

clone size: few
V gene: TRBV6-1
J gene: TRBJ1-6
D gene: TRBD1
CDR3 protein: CASSEGQGVSPLHF
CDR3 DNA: TGTGCCAGCAGTGAAGGACAGGGGGTTTCACCCCTCCACTTT

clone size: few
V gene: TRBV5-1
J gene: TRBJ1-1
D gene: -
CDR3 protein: CASSPRDLDGTEAFF
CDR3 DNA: TGCGCCAGCAGCCCCCGGGACCTAGACGGTACTGAAGCTTTCTTT

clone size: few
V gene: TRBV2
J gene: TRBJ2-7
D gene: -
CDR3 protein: CASNRVDGGFYEQYF
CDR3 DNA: TGTGCCAGCAACCGGGTGGATGGAGGGTTCTACGAGCAGTACTTC

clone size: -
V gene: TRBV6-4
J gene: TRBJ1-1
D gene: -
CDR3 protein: CASSEIGLLLAFF
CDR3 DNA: TGTGCCAGCAGTGAAATCGGCCTTTTGCTGGCTTTCTTT

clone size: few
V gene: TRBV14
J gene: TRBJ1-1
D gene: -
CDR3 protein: CASSPVSDKAFF
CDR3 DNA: TGTGCCAGCAGCCCGGTATCAGATAAAGCTTTCTTT

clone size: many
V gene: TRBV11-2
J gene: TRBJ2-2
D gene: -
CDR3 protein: CASSLNLATNTGELFF
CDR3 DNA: TGTGCCAGCAGCTTAAATCTAGCGACGAACACCGGGGAGCTGTTTTTT

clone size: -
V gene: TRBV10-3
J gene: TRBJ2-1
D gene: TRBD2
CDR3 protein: CAIKTSGSRIEQFF
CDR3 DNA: TGTGCCATCAAGACTAGCGGGAGTAGGATTGAGCAGTTCTTC